This is a list of T cell receptor beta chains from one sample in a study of CD8+ T cells in alopecia areata. The repertoire was sequenced with immunoSEQ multiplex PCR; TCRdb's copy has only in-frame clones and lacks some. The sample contains 100,000 or so clones, about three fifths of which appear only once. The source was CD8+ T cells sorted from blood, collected at approximately week 60, from a patient treated with tofacitinib. The receptor source for this set is a human donor with alopecia areata. Each CDR3 is given with its conserved first and last residue. A D gene is named only where the DNA matches it firmly. Some rows have no size entry. The others give once, few or many, or a class for an expanded clone.

cdr3_nt | cdr3_aa | clone_size | j_call | d_call | v_call
TGCGCCAGCAGCCAAGTACTCCAAAGTGCGACCTACGAGCAGTACTTC | CASSQVLQSATYEQYF | once | TRBJ2-7 | NA | TRBV4-1
TGTGCCAGCAGCGTAGGCACTAGCGGGGCCCATGAGCAGTTCTTC | CASSVGTSGAHEQFF | NA | TRBJ2-1 | TRBD2 | TRBV9
TGCGCCAGCAGCCTACAGGGACAGGGGGCAATCGCCGGGGAGCTGTTTTTT | CASSLQGQGAIAGELFF | NA | TRBJ2-2 | TRBD1 | TRBV5-1
TGTGCCAGCAGCCGGATTCGGGATTTAGCCAATCAGCCCCAGCATTTT | CASSRIRDLANQPQHF | many | TRBJ1-5 | NA | TRBV11-3
TGCGCCAGCAGCAACGGGACGGTGTATAAGGCCCAGTACTTC | CASSNGTVYKAQYF | NA | TRBJ2-5 | NA | TRBV5-1
TGTGCCTGGAGTCCGGGGACAGGCCACACAGATACGCAGTATTTT | CAWSPGTGHTDTQYF | NA | TRBJ2-3 | TRBD1 | TRBV30
TGTGCCAGCAGCTCTGGTGGGACAGGGGGGTACGAGCAGTACTTC | CASSSGGTGGYEQYF | few | TRBJ2-7 | TRBD1 | TRBV7-9
TGTGCCAGCAGTGAAAACTTAGAGCAGTACTTC | CASSENLEQYF | NA | TRBJ2-7 | NA | TRBV2
TGTGCCAGCAGCTCGCCCAGGGGACAGGGGGCGACCGGGGAGCTGTTTTTT | CASSSPRGQGATGELFF | few | TRBJ2-2 | TRBD1 | TRBV7-9
TGTGCCAGCAGCCACCCAACGAGGATTGGAAAGACCCAGTACTTC | CASSHPTRIGKTQYF | NA | TRBJ2-5 | NA | TRBV4-2
TGCGCCAGCAGCCACGGACAGGCGAACACTGAAGCTTTCTTT | CASSHGQANTEAFF | NA | TRBJ1-1 | TRBD1 | TRBV4-1
TGTGCCAGCAGCTCATACGGGGGACAGGGTGAAGCTTTCTTT | CASSSYGGQGEAFF | few | TRBJ1-1 | TRBD1 | TRBV13
TGTGCCAGCAGCCAGGGGACAGGAAGAATCTACTACGAGCAGTACTTC | CASSQGTGRIYYEQYF | NA | TRBJ2-7 | TRBD1 | TRBV4-2
TGCGCCAGCAGCCAAAAAGTGGGACAGGGGCGGTTACGAAGACAAGAGACCCAGTACTTC | CASSQKVGQGRLRRQETQYF | few | TRBJ2-5 | TRBD1 | TRBV23-1
TGTGCCAGCAGCTTAGGCCGGGGGGAGCAGTACTTC | CASSLGRGEQYF | NA | TRBJ2-7 | NA | TRBV13
TGTGCCACCTTAGCAGGGAACTATGGCTACACCTTC | CATLAGNYGYTF | NA | TRBJ1-2 | NA | TRBV19
TGTGCCAGCAGCGAATCGGGGGCAAACACAGATACGCAGTATTTT | CASSESGANTDTQYF | NA | TRBJ2-3 | NA | TRBV9
TGTGCCACCAGCAGAGTGGCTGATTCCGGCGAGCAGTACTTC | CATSRVADSGEQYF | few | TRBJ2-7 | NA | TRBV15
TGTGCCAGCAGCAGGGAGACAGGGTTGAGTTATGAGCAGTTCTTC | CASSRETGLSYEQFF | NA | TRBJ2-1 | TRBD1 | TRBV27
TGTGCCAGCAGCTCGAAGACAGGGGGCGACGGGGGCTACACCTTC | CASSSKTGGDGGYTF | few | TRBJ1-2 | TRBD1 | TRBV7-9